A single sample gave rise to the 14 T cell receptor beta chains below, sequenced in a study of blood T cell repertoires in COVID-19. Sequencing used immunoSEQ multiplex PCR; TCRdb keeps in-frame clones, though not all of them. The repertoire holds tens of thousands of clones, with under 95% as singletons. Input material: peripheral blood. These TCRs come from a human donor in a cohort sampled during active COVID-19.

This chain joins TRBV4-3 and TRBJ2-1; TRBD2 matches at 14 bases. The CDR3 contains 16 residues. After removal of 1 base from V and 7 bases from J, the junction contained 3 bases not matched to a gene. Germline lookup yields CDR1 LGHNA and CDR2 YSLEER. The CDR3 here is CASSQGTSGGNNEQFF. The CDR3, as DNA: TGCGCCAGCAGCCAAGGGACTAGCGGGGGGAATAATGAGCAGTTCTTC.

V gene TRBV2 combines with J gene TRBJ2-3; 11 bases are shared with TRBD2. The CDR3 has 15 amino acids. With 4 bases clipped from V and 6 bases from J, the junction kept 6 bases outside the gene matches. Looked up from germline, CDR1 is SNHLY and CDR2 is FYNNEI. The CDR3 protein is CASSALAGGVDTQYF. The CDR3, as DNA: TGTGCCAGCAGTGCGCTAGCGGGGGGCGTTGATACGCAGTATTTT.

This clone was seen a few times. The chain recombines TRBV5-8 with TRBJ2-1; 9 bases align to TRBD1. Looked up from germline, CDR1 is SGHTS and CDR2 is YDEGEE. The junction had 6 bases not matched to a gene; V was cut back by 2 bases and J by 6 bases. CDR3 length: 15 amino acids. In DNA, the CDR3 is TGTGCCAGCAGCTTCCGGACAGGGGCGATCAATGAGCAGTTCTTC. Translating gives CASSFRTGAINEQFF.

The chain recombines TRBV6-2 or TRBV6-3 with TRBJ2-6; a possible D gene is TRBD1 (5 bases). The germline V gene encodes CDR1 MNHEY and CDR2 SVGEGT. The V end was cut by 5 bases, the J end by 1 base, with 24 bases between. The CDR3 totals 20 residues. In nucleotides, the CDR3 is TGTGCCAGCAGTGGATCGGGTCCGGATCTCTGGACATCTGGGGCCAACGTCCTGACTTTC. Residues: CASSGSGPDLWTSGANVLTF.

This chain uses TRBV7-2 with TRBJ1-6; D ambiguous. V dropped 1 base and J dropped 10 bases, with 5 bases sitting between them. Looked up from germline, CDR1 is SGHTA and CDR2 is FQGNSA. The CDR3 has 12 residues. CDR3 in amino acids: CASSLVGSPLHF. Here the CDR3 DNA reads TGTGCCAGCAGCTTAGTTGGCTCACCCCTCCACTTT.

The chain recombines TRBV7-2 with TRBJ2-1, with D possibly matching TRBD2 (5 bases). The V gene's germline CDR1 is SGHTA and CDR2 FQGNSA. V shed 1 base and J shed 3 bases, with 16 bases lying between them. This CDR3 has 17 amino acids. CDR3 amino acids: CASSLDPGLGGYNEQFF. CDR3 sequence (DNA): TGTGCCAGCAGCTTAGACCCAGGACTCGGAGGCTACAATGAGCAGTTCTTC. Based on the CDR3 plus reference TRBV7-2 and TRBJ2-1, the full variable domain is GAGVSQSPSNKVTEKGKDVELRCDPISGHTALYWYRQSLGQGLEFLIYFQGNSAPDKSGLPSDRFSAERTGGSVSTLTIQRTQQEDSAVYLCASSLDPGLGGYNEQFFGPGTRLTVL.

The J gene is TRBJ1-2, the V gene TRBV6-2 or TRBV6-3; D is undetermined. The V end lost 0 bases, the J end lost 2 bases, and 19 bases lay between the germline ends. This CDR3 has 18 residues. The germline V gene has CDR1 MNHEY and CDR2 SVGEGT. The CDR3 sequence is CASSYSLGSPHPNYGYTF. CDR3 nucleotide sequence: TGTGCCAGCAGTTACTCTCTTGGCAGTCCACACCCAAACTATGGCTACACCTTC.

V and J are TRBV7-9 and TRBJ2-1; TRBD2 aligns across 15 bases. V was clipped by 8 bases and J by 1 base; unmatched bases: 6. CDR1 and CDR2 (germline): SEHNR, FQNEAQ (reference sequence). This CDR3 spans 17 amino acids. The CDR3, as DNA: TGTGCCAGCTTAGGGACTAGCGGGGGGTTGTCCTACAATGAGCAGTTCTTC. It codes for CASLGTSGGLSYNEQFF.

The rearrangement joins TRBV18 to TRBJ2-2; tentative D call: TRBD1 (6 bases). The CDR3 is 14 residues long. V gave up 7 bases and J gave up 0 bases, with 9 bases separating them. Germline assignment: CDR1 KGHSH and CDR2 LQKENI. CDR3 region: CASLRTANTGELFF. CDR3 bases: TGTGCCAGCTTGCGGACAGCGAACACCGGGGAGCTGTTTTTT.

The V gene is TRBV15, the J gene TRBJ1-1, with D uncertain. This CDR3 is built from 13 residues. The V end lost 5 bases, the J end lost 1 base, and 8 bases lay between the germline ends. Per the germline V gene, CDR1 is LNHNV and CDR2 is YYDKDF (reference sequence). For the CDR3, the DNA is TGTGCCACCAGCCGGAGGGAGAACACTGAAGCTTTCTTT. This codes for CATSRRENTEAFF.

The chain carries TRBV6-2 or TRBV6-3 and TRBJ2-2; tentative D call: TRBD1 (7 bases). Germline CDR1 and CDR2: MNHEY and SVGEGT. V was trimmed by 5 bases and J by 3 bases, leaving 13 bases between them. The CDR3 totals 15 residues. For the CDR3, the DNA is TGTGCCAGCAGTGCGGGACAGACTTACACCGGGGAGCTGTTTTTT. Residues: CASSAGQTYTGELFF.

This chain connects TRBV4-3 to TRBJ2-6; tentatively, D is TRBD1 (6 bases). The germline gives CDR1 LGHNA, CDR2 YSLEER. The CDR3 length is 16 residues. The V end was cut by 4 bases, the J end by 0 bases, with 10 bases between. CDR3 sequence (DNA): TGCGCCAGCAGCCCGGTGGGACACTCTGGGGCCAACGTCCTGACTTTC. It encodes CASSPVGHSGANVLTF.

The genes are TRBV7-8 and TRBJ1-5; 7 bases align to TRBD1. Germline-derived CDR1 and CDR2 are SGHVS and FQNEAQ. The junction had 15 bases not matched to a gene; V was cut back by 4 bases and J by 9 bases. This CDR3 contains 16 residues. The CDR3 loop reads CASSSIQGPVYSPQHF. DNA of the CDR3: TGTGCCAGCAGCTCAATACAGGGGCCGGTATATTCGCCCCAGCATTTT.

The chain employs TRBV4-1 and TRBJ1-1, with TRBD1 identical over 7 bases. The J segment lost 0 bases and the V segment lost 0 bases, leaving 7 bases of the junction unmatched. The germline V gene encodes CDR1 MGHRA and CDR2 YSYEKL. The CDR3 is made up of 17 amino acids. The CDR3 is CASSQDRDSDLNTEAFF. The DNA for the CDR3 is TGCGCCAGCAGCCAAGATCGGGACAGCGACCTGAACACTGAAGCTTTCTTT.